The T cell receptor (beta chain) under discussion was sequenced for a study of T cell changes during pregnancy in multiple sclerosis. CDR1 is SNHLY, CDR2 FYNNEI, per germline. With 8 bases removed from V and 0 bases from J, the gap between germline ends came to 17 bases. This CDR3 is 16 amino acids long. Clones were sequenced by immunoSEQ multiplex PCR, and TCRdb holds only the in-frame ones, with some missing. This sample has roughly 27,000 clones; roughly 92% occur once, and the top ten carry more than 0.7%. This clonotype was sampled from a female donor with multiple sclerosis, enrolled in a pregnancy study. This material consisted of CD4+ T cells from peripheral blood mononuclear cells, taken in the first trimester of pregnancy. The chain is built from TRBV2 and TRBJ1-3, with D tentatively TRBD1 (5 bases). The CDR3 nucleotides are TGTGCCAGCGGTCTACGGGTGACAGTCTCTGGAAACACCATATATTTT. It is translated as CASGLRVTVSGNTIYF.